The present TCR beta chain was sequenced within a study of human T cells and chemical hapten exposure. Looking at the study overall: There were per-sample TCR yield variations, arising mainly from small pooled library volume differences. Notes on the study in general: Expanded TCRs produced significantly more large CDR3 similarity clusters than controls did. It should be noted that donors had alopecia, so their immune response may differ from healthy people's.

Sample time point: patch test 1, 2 weeks after DPC sensitization. Described treatment: therapeutic diphenylcyclopropenone sensitization with weekly scalp DPC. The CDR3 sequence is 14 residues long. Looked up from germline, CDR1 is SGHDT and CDR2 is YYEEEE. V dropped 2 bases and J dropped 5; count of bases not matched to a gene: 6. A single record per CDR3 protein comes from TCRdb applying MiXCR to the RACE reads. Among some 400,000 distinct CDR3 sequences, 4.8% were seen once, and the ten largest hold under 3%. This clonotype showed up just a few times. Its antigen is not known. The J gene is TRBJ2-7, the V gene TRBV5-6; TRBD1 agrees at 8 bases. Sequenced here: whole blood, sampled in connection with sensitization to the hapten diphenylcyclopropenone (DPC). This TCR was sampled from a woman in her 50s with alopecia areata. Some clones in this sample may be carry-over from other donors' samples. This chain's CDR3 is CASSFVAGGNEQYF. In DNA form, the CDR3 reads TGTGCCAGCAGCTTCGTCGCAGGGGGCAACGAGCAGTACTTC.